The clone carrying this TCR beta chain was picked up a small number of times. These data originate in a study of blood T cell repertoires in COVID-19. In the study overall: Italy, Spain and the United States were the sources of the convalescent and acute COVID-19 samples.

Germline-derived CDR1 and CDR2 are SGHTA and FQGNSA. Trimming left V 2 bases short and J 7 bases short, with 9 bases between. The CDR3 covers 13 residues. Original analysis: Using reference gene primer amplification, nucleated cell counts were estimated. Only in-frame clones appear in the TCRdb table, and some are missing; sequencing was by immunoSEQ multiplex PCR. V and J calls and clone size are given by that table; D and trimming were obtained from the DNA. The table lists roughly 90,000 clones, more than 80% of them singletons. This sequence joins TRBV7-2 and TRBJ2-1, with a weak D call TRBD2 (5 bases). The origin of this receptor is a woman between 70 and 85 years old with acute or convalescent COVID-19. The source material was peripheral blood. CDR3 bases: TGTGCCAGCAGCTTAATACGGGGAAATGAGCAGTTCTTC. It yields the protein CASSLIRGNEQFF.